This T cell receptor beta chain originates from a study of radiotherapy plus CTLA-4 blockade in lung cancer. CDR3 length equals 16 residues. The germline V gene has CDR1 LNHDA and CDR2 SQIVND (reference sequence). The V end was cut by 5 bases, the J end by 0 bases, with 13 bases between. Sequenced by immunoSEQ multiplex PCR; TCRdb stores in-frame clones only, minus some. The sample records 60,000 or so clones, around 80% being singletons. This receptor was taken from a human donor with non-small cell lung cancer who had a partial response to radiotherapy plus ipilimumab. The material sequenced was peripheral blood, taken from a patient treated with radiotherapy plus ipilimumab. The chain recombines TRBV19 with TRBJ1-4, with no clear D. CDR3 loop: CASSPTALSTNEKLFF. CDR3 DNA: TGTGCCAGTAGTCCTACCGCTTTGTCAACTAATGAAAAACTGTTTTTT.